These T cell receptor beta chains were read from a single sample in a study of control samples from healthy donors and cancer patients. Libraries were prepared by immunoSEQ multiplex PCR; TCRdb keeps only in-frame clonotypes and omits some of them. The sample gives approximately 100,000 clones, roughly 92% of which show up once; approximately 3% is in the top ten. The sequenced material came from blood. The receptor set was obtained from a human donor in good health. The donor label of this sample is uncertain. Both conserved end residues are part of each CDR3. The D gene is left open where the match is weak. Clone size is given for some rows only: seen once, a few or many times, or a class if the clone is expanded.

d_call	j_call	v_call	clone_size	cdr3_nt	cdr3_aa
TRBD2	TRBJ2-3	TRBV7-2	-	TGTGCCAGCAGCTCGGGACTAGCGGGGTACACAGATACGCAGTATTTT	CASSSGLAGYTDTQYF
-	TRBJ2-2	TRBV6-1	-	TGTGCCAGCAGTGTCCCCCAGAGAACTTTAAATAACACCGGGGAGCTGTTTTTT	CASSVPQRTLNNTGELFF
-	TRBJ2-7	TRBV4-1	-	TGCGCCAGCAGCCGGTTCACCGGGACAAGCTACGAGCAGTACTTC	CASSRFTGTSYEQYF
TRBD1	TRBJ1-3	TRBV5-1	-	TGCGCCAGCAGCTTGGATCCAGGGGGCCCCTTCTCTGGAAACACCATATATTTT	CASSLDPGGPFSGNTIYF
TRBD1	TRBJ1-6	TRBV6-1	-	TGTGCCAGCAGTGAAAAGGGGGGACAGATTTATAATTCACCCCTCCACTTT	CASSEKGGQIYNSPLHF
-	TRBJ2-2	TRBV7-9	-	TGTGCCAGCAGCTTAGATGGGGTTTTAAGTGCCGGGGAGCTGTTTTTT	CASSLDGVLSAGELFF
-	TRBJ2-1	TRBV15	-	-	CATSRDVGSGTGRFF
-	TRBJ1-2	TRBV3-1/TRBV3-2	-	TGTGCCAGCAGCCAAGACAGGTATTATGGCTACACCTTC	CASSQDRYYGYTF
-	TRBJ1-2	TRBV19	-	TGTGCCAGTAGTATAGAAGGGGCCTATGGCTACACCTTC	CASSIEGAYGYTF
TRBD1	TRBJ2-7	TRBV18	few	TGTGCCAGCTCGATGGGGACAGGACCCTACGAGCAGTACTTC	CASSMGTGPYEQYF
-	TRBJ2-3	TRBV30	-	TGTGCCTGGAGTAAGGGGACGCAGTATTTT	CAWSKGTQYF
TRBD1	TRBJ1-5	TRBV24-1	-	TGTGCCACCTCGACGACAGGGGAACAGCCCCAGCATTTT	CATSTTGEQPQHF
TRBD1	TRBJ2-1	TRBV6-5	-	TGTGCCAGCAGGGTGACAGGGAACAATGAGCAGTTCTTC	CASRVTGNNEQFF
TRBD1	TRBJ2-5	TRBV19	-	TGTGCCAGTAGTACCACGACAGGGCAAAAGGGAGAGACCCAGTACTTC	CASSTTTGQKGETQYF
-	TRBJ2-6	TRBV5-6	-	TGTGCCAGCAGCTTCCAGGGATCTGGGGCCAACGTCCTGACTTTC	CASSFQGSGANVLTF
-	TRBJ1-3	TRBV9	-	TGTGCCAGCAGCGTAGGAGAAGCCTCTGGAAACACCATATATTTT	CASSVGEASGNTIYF
-	TRBJ1-1	TRBV11-2	-	TGTGCCAGCAGCTTAAAGGGCCGGAGGGGGAACACTGAAGCTTTCTTT	CASSLKGRRGNTEAFF
-	TRBJ2-1	TRBV27	-	TGTGCCAGCCCCGGGGGCAGTGTGGGGGATTACAATGAGCAGTTCTTC	CASPGGSVGDYNEQFF
-	TRBJ2-2	TRBV2	-	TGTGCCAGCAGTGACCCCCCGGGGACCGGGGAGCTGTTTTTT	CASSDPPGTGELFF
-	TRBJ2-7	TRBV27	-	TGTGCCAGCAGTTTATCCGGGGTCGCCTACGAGCAGTACTTC	CASSLSGVAYEQYF
-	TRBJ2-3	TRBV7-2	-	TGTGCCAGCAGCAACACCCGGGTCATCCATCCAGATACGCAGTATTTT	CASSNTRVIHPDTQYF
TRBD2	TRBJ2-2	TRBV27	-	TGTGCCAGCAAACTCCGACTAGCGGGGGCGGACGCGGGAGAGCAACACCGGGGAGAGGAGCTGTTTTTT	CASKLRLAGADAGEQHRGEELFF
-	TRBJ1-2	TRBV9	-	TGTGCCAGCAGCGTAGGAGGACAGAGCTATGGCTACACCTTC	CASSVGGQSYGYTF
-	TRBJ1-5	TRBV5-1	-	TGCGCCAGCAGCTTGGCCGGGGGGCCCTATCAGCCCCAGCATTTT	CASSLAGGPYQPQHF
-	TRBJ2-7	TRBV18	-	TGTGCCAGCTCACCGATACAGGGACCAACCTACGAGCAGTACTTC	CASSPIQGPTYEQYF
-	TRBJ1-3	TRBV7-2	-	TGTGCCAGCAGCTTCCCCCGGGGTGGGAACACCATATATTTT	CASSFPRGGNTIYF
-	TRBJ1-4	TRBV4-2	-	TGTGCCAGCAACCCCAACACACGTAATGAAAAACTGTTTTTT	CASNPNTRNEKLFF
-	TRBJ2-1	TRBV19	-	TGTGCCAGTAGTTTACGGTCCCCCTACAATGAGCAGTTCTTC	CASSLRSPYNEQFF
TRBD2	TRBJ2-1	TRBV5-1	-	TGCGCCAGCAGCTACTACTTCGGGGGGGCCTGGTTCTTC	CASSYYFGGAWFF
-	TRBJ1-5	TRBV7-2	-	TGTGCCAGCAGCTTAGATGGACGGCCCCAGCATTTT	CASSLDGRPQHF
TRBD2	TRBJ2-1	TRBV28	-	TGTGCCAGCAGTACTAGCGGGGGGGCGTACAATGAGCAGTTCTTC	CASSTSGGAYNEQFF
-	TRBJ1-5	TRBV6-5	-	TGTGCCAGCAGCTCCCGGACAGATCAGCCCCAGCATTTT	CASSSRTDQPQHF
-	TRBJ2-2	TRBV30	-	TGTGCCTGGAGTAGGGTAACTGCGAACACCGGGGAGCTGTTTTTT	CAWSRVTANTGELFF
-	TRBJ2-3	TRBV2	-	TGTGCCAGCAGTGTTCGTTTTGGGTCCCAAAACACAGATACGCAGTATTTT	CASSVRFGSQNTDTQYF
TRBD1	TRBJ2-3	TRBV9	-	TGTGCCAGCAGCGCGCCGACAGGGGGCGCGTTAGATACGCAGTATTTT	CASSAPTGGALDTQYF
-	TRBJ2-5	TRBV7-9	-	TGTGCCAGCAGCTTCTTTAAACACAGGGAAGAGACCCAGTACTTC	CASSFFKHREETQYF
-	TRBJ1-6	TRBV18	-	TGTGCCAGCTCACCCGGACAGCATAATTCACCCCTCCACTTT	CASSPGQHNSPLHF
TRBD1	TRBJ2-7	TRBV4-1	-	TGCGCCAGCAGCCAAGGGGACAGGTATTTCTACGAGCAGTACTTC	CASSQGDRYFYEQYF
TRBD2	TRBJ2-2	TRBV2	-	TGTGCCAGCAGTGGGTGGACTAGCGGGGGGACCGGGGAGCTGTTTTTT	CASSGWTSGGTGELFF
TRBD1	TRBJ1-4	TRBV5-6	-	TGTGCCAGCAGCCCGGACAGGGGAAATGAAAAACTGTTTTTT	CASSPDRGNEKLFF
TRBD1	TRBJ1-2	TRBV5-4	-	TGTGCCAGCAGCTTGTCAGGGGGAAAAACAAACTATGGCTACACCTTC	CASSLSGGKTNYGYTF
TRBD1	TRBJ2-6	TRBV12-5	once	TGTGCTAGTGGTTGGGCCGGGACAGGGGTGTCTGGGGCCAACGTCCTGACTTTC	CASGWAGTGVSGANVLTF
-	TRBJ1-1	TRBV4-3	-	TGCGCCAGCAGCACCGAAAACAGGGCCAGTGAAGCTTTCTTT	CASSTENRASEAFF
TRBD1	TRBJ1-1	TRBV4-2	-	TGTGCCAGCAGCGCTCCAGGGGGCACTGAAGCTTTCTTT	CASSAPGGTEAFF
TRBD1	TRBJ2-5	TRBV19	-	TGTGCCACCGGGTCGGGACAGGGGGCTTTTGTGACCCAGTACTTC	CATGSGQGAFVTQYF
-	TRBJ2-3	TRBV7-8	-	TGTGCCAGCAGCTTATATTCGGGATTCACAGATACGCAGTATTTT	CASSLYSGFTDTQYF
-	TRBJ1-2	TRBV24-1	-	TGTGCCACCAGTGATCCCCAAAGAGCTAACTATGGCTACACCTTC	CATSDPQRANYGYTF
TRBD2	TRBJ2-2	TRBV19	once	TGTGCCAGTAGTTCTGATAGCGGGGGACGAACCGGGGAGCTGTTTTTT	CASSSDSGGRTGELFF
-	TRBJ1-4	TRBV3-1/TRBV3-2	-	TGTGCCAGCAGCCAGCACGGTGAAAAACTGTTTTTT	CASSQHGEKLFF
-	TRBJ1-2	TRBV28	-	TGTGCCAGCAGTCCCAATGGTCCCGGAGGCTACACCTTC	CASSPNGPGGYTF